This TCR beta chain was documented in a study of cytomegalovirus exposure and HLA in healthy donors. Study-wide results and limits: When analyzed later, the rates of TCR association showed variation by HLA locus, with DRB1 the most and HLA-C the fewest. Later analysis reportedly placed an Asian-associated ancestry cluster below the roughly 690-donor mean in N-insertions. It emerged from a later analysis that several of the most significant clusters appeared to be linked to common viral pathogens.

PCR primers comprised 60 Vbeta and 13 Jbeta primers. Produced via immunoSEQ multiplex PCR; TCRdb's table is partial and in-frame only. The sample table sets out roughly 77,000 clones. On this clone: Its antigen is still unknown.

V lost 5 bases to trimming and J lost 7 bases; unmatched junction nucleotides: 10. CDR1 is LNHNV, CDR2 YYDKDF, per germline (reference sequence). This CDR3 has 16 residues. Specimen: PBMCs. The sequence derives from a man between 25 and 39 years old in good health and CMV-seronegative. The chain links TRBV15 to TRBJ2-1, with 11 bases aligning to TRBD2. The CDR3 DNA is TGTGCCACCAGCCCCTTACCCGGGACTAGCGGAAATGAGCAGTTCTTC. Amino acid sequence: CATSPLPGTSGNEQFF.